The present T cell receptor beta chain was sequenced within a study of cytomegalovirus exposure and HLA in healthy donors (dated by TCRdb to between 2016 and 2019). Background on the whole study: In an earlier analysis of about 560 of the donors, less than 350 Gb of sequence data and approximately 100 million unique TCR beta sequences from about 180 million T cells were reported. The study was designed to test whether signatures of past pathogen exposure could be identified by cataloging public T cell receptors. In the later analysis, no new phenotypic data were used to find candidate immune exposures; instead, reliance was placed on TCR beta sequences and their occurrence across donors. Typing coverage varied by locus: roughly 620-640 donors for A, B, C, DRB1 and DQB1; under 550 for DQA1; around 570 for DPA1; approximately 450 for DPB1. Because of strong linkage in the cohort, roughly five DR-DQ haplotypes were treated as single units for association and clustering. Across 300 to 500 genotyped donors of the cohort, an average of 235,054 unique TCR beta nucleotide sequences per donor were sequenced, and roughly 20% of those sequences were non-productive. The study combined high-throughput TCR immunosequencing, statistical association of individual TCRs with disease status, and machine learning to predict cytomegalovirus infection status. Among the 398 genotyped donors, more than 70% belonged to the genetic ancestry cluster associated with self-reported Caucasian donors. Donor age, sex, ethnicity and CMV serostatus were compiled together with the repertoire data. A later genetic analysis used genome-wide SNP genotypes for about three fifths of the 666 donors, treating that subset as a discovery cohort. In addition to the first cohort of hundreds of subjects, a separate validation cohort of 120 different subjects was used. An earlier analysis of 450 to 750 of the donors used high-throughput TCR beta sequencing to judge whether each TCR beta V gene segment behaved as functional or pseudogenic. Class I and class II HLA loci were covered by the typing at four-digit resolution. Using immunosequencing, the study profiled T cell repertoires from 640 or so subjects and related those repertoires to cytomegalovirus serostatus. Approximately 330 gigabases of sequencing data and 75 million to 85 million unique TCR sequences made up an early release that covered 640 HLA-typed donors. To study patterns of TCR occurrence, a later analysis re-analyzed previously published TCR beta repertoires from under 750 donors and added high-resolution HLA genotyping. Every repertoire in the discovery cohort had been generated on one and the same sequencing platform. Study-level results and caveats: According to a later analysis, most CMV-associated TCR beta chains appeared to be HLA-restricted, and the HLA associations seemed to be driven largely by CMV exposure. V-gene and J-gene trimming of TCR beta chains was associated with a missense DCLRE1C variant in a later genetic analysis, and the association was replicated in an independent cohort. This cohort had only TCR beta chains sequenced, and the lack of alpha or paired-chain data limited which features could be detected. CMV serostatus was the only immune exposure information available for the cohort. According to a later analysis, TCR association rates differed among HLA loci, with DRB1 alleles showing the most associated TCRs and HLA-C alleles showing the fewest. The study gave a list of under 200 TCR beta chains associated with cytomegalovirus. Three of the identified cytomegalovirus-associated TCR beta chains were confirmed in vitro to be specific for cytomegalovirus antigens. Linkage disequilibrium might explain the correlated functional status among segregating V segments, but an unknown experimental factor could not be excluded. A later analysis associated 16,951 TCR beta sequences with specific HLA alleles at a false discovery rate of 0.05. Sequencing depth was assumed to be roughly uniform across donors in the presence/absence analyses, though that assumption may not hold. A group of highly shared sequence variants was considered likely to be a technical artifact of the sequencing pipeline. The 87-base-pair reads could not distinguish some IMGT-functional V segments, including TRBV6-2 and TRBV6-3, so those segments were excluded. Seventeen rarely observed V segments, including chromosome 9 orphons, were excluded from the earlier analysis of several hundred of the donors because counts were too low. Compared with the roughly 670-donor mean, donors in an Asian-associated ancestry cluster had fewer N-insertions in productive TCRs, according to a later genetic analysis. Assigning TCR associations to individual alleles was difficult when HLA alleles, especially DR and DQ, strongly co-occurred. HLA typing was unavailable for some donors at each locus, so association tests used only the typed subset. In a later analysis, HLA-associated TCR beta chains were found to be more clonally expanded and to have lower generation probabilities than equally common non-associated chains. According to the authors, the approach could potentially be generalized to other disease states and immunological phenotypes. A later analysis reported that several top co-occurrence clusters appeared linked to parvovirus B19, influenza, CMV and Epstein-Barr virus. Broadly in line with IMGT annotations, most TCR beta V segments showed up in productive rearrangements about 87% or about 30% of the time in an earlier analysis of 587 of the donors. A further reported finding was that TCR beta sequences accurately predicted the HLA-A and HLA-B alleles for most subjects in the first cohort. While some public TCRs were present in many individuals, most TCR sequences turned up only very rarely across donors. In both the original and validation cohorts, the classifier was reported to diagnose cytomegalovirus status with high specificity and sensitivity.

The CDR3, from cysteine to phenylalanine, totals 19 residues. The kept DNA is CDR3 alone, 57 bases in frame from the first base. V and J are trimmed by 5 bases and 5 bases, and the gene matches miss 17 bases of the junction. CDR1 and CDR2, looked up from the germline V gene, are LGHNA and YSLEER. For this clone: Its target antigen remains unknown. Base qualities are missing; no much larger clone stands one base away.

Libraries came from the immunoSEQ multiplex PCR assay. A mixture of 60 forward primers for TCR Vbeta segments and 13 reverse primers for TCR Jbeta segments was used in the multiplex PCR. A multiplex PCR assay on genomic DNA amplified the CDR3 region of rearranged TCR beta genes. On the Illumina HiSeq System, the amplified TCR beta libraries were sequenced as 87-base-pair reads. Under the source paper's analysis protocol: A later analysis counted approximately 74 million unique TCR beta chains across the 600 to 850 repertoires, and roughly 11 million of these chains were shared by at least two donors. A nearest-neighbor algorithm error-corrected the raw reads and collapsed the reads into unique sequences, merging closely related sequences to remove PCR and sequencing errors. CDR3 sequences were aligned to IMGT reference sequences to assign V, D and J gene segments. For a sequence to be retained, a match of at least six nucleotides was required to both a V gene segment and a J gene segment. A rearrangement counted as productive if the CDR3 had no stop codons and remained in frame with V and J, and every other rearrangement counted as non-productive. Following IMGT convention, CDR3 was defined as the stretch from the second conserved V-encoded cysteine up to the conserved J-encoded phenylalanine. In an earlier analysis of roughly 580 of the donors, sequences lacking an unambiguous match to a single V gene segment were excluded. In an earlier analysis of a few hundred of the donors, a V segment was called functional when productive rearrangements were above 56.7%, and segregating when the standard deviation between donors exceeded 5%. A statistical classification framework was developed to diagnose cytomegalovirus status using the catalog of TCR beta chain sequences. A later analysis assigned V and J genes by comparing TCR nucleotide sequences with IMGT/GENE-DB human TR gene sequences. Using the TCRdist pipeline, a later analysis assigned CDR3 sequences along with most-parsimonious VDJ recombination scenarios. In a later analysis, each TCR beta chain was defined by its CDR3 amino acid sequence together with its V-gene family, and reads without a unique V-gene family were excluded. In a later analysis, a few hundred highly shared, low-generation-probability nucleotide sequences were removed to address suspected cross-contamination and a sequencing artifact. A later analysis calculated a clonal expansion index for each public chain from normalized within-repertoire ranks of inferred template counts. Generation probabilities in a later analysis came from a VDJ recombination model fitted to out-of-frame rearrangements, and those results were checked against IGoR. In a later analysis, hypergeometric tests were used to score TCR-TCR, TCR-HLA and TCR-CMV co-occurrence, with a repertoire-size bias correction applied to TCR pairs. In a later analysis, false discovery rates were estimated by permuting HLA or CMV assignments 20 times. In a later analysis, co-occurring TCRs were grouped using DBSCAN, and TCRdist sequence similarity was added for clustering within HLA-allele-positive subsets. For co-occurrence clustering, repertoires with fewer than 30,000 or more than 120,000 public chains were excluded, along with roughly 5 repertoires with anomalous nucleotide sharing. The immuneACCESS repertoire file appears here via TCRdb, limited to in-frame rearrangements. These files lack a portion of the clones; in checked studies, under half of the deficit traces to unresolved V genes, and the cause of the others is not known. That table is the source of V, J and clone size, and D and trimming were worked out from the DNA. The sample table holds around 200,000 clones, of which 81% were seen once. The ten largest clones represent over 3.5% of the sample.

The cohort consisted of approximately 670 healthy bone marrow donors. Cohort members were all nominally healthy when sampled, although unrecorded immune exposures were likely present. The donor tested CMV seronegative, placing the donor among the 300 to 450 seronegative members of the cohort. A peripheral blood sample was provided by each donor, and peripheral blood mononuclear cells were used for TCR beta sequencing. Genomic DNA was extracted from the blood cell samples with the Qiagen DNeasy Blood Extraction Kit. The rearrangement joined TRBV4-3 to TRBJ2-2, with TRBD2 matching 10 junction bases. This TCR derives from a man aged 50 to 60 in good health and CMV-seronegative. Material: PBMCs. The DNA sequence is as follows: TGCGCCAGCAGCGAATCATGGGGTAGCGGGGGGCCGGGGACCGGGGAGCTGTTTTTT. The translation is CASSESWGSGGPGTGELFF.